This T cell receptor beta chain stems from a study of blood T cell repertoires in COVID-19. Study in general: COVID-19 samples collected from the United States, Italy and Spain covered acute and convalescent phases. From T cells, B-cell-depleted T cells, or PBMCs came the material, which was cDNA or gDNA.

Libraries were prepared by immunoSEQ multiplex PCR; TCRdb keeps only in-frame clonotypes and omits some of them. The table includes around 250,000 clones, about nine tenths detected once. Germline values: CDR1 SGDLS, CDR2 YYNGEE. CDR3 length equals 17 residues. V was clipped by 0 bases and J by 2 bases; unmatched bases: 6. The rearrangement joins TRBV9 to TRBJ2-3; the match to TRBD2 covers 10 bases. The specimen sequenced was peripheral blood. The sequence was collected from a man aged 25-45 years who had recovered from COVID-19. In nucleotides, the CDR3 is TGTGCCAGCAGCGTAGGGGTGAGCGGGGGGGTCACAGATACGCAGTATTTT. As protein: CASSVGVSGGVTDTQYF.